This note documents a single TCR beta chain sequence. Its antigen is undetermined. The sample comes from a study of cytotoxic CD8 clonotypes in ibrutinib-treated CLL. Background on the study: After median approximately 74 months, roughly 15 stayed in remission, approximately twelve progressed; responses some 25 partial, 2 complete. Study-level points and caveats: Baseline levels of clonality went above those of age-matched healthy donors and moved with circulating CD8+ T-cell counts. A rise in clonality was seen at ibrutinib response, and a fall back toward baseline was seen at progression.

Assay: immunoSEQ multiplex PCR; the TCRdb copy retains only in-frame clones and omits some. The sample has roughly 330,000 clones, about 64% seen once. The germline CDR1 and CDR2 sequences are MGHRA and YSYEKL. V trimming: 0 bases; J trimming: 6 bases; junction bases outside the gene matches: 8. CDR3 size: 17 residues. V usage is TRBV4-1 and J usage is TRBJ2-2, with 9 bases aligning to TRBD1. The TCR comes from a human donor with chronic lymphocytic leukemia. This specimen consisted of PBMCs, obtained after 36 months of ibrutinib treatment. Here the CDR3 reads CASSQDPTGGASGELFF. The CDR3 DNA reads TGCGCCAGCAGCCAAGATCCCACAGGGGGCGCGTCCGGGGAGCTGTTTTTT.